This TCR beta chain stems from a study of early T cells in non-severe SARS-CoV-2 infection (dated by TCRdb to the early 2020s). As for the study more broadly: Bulk RNA from unsorted whole blood was used for TCR sequencing, so alpha and beta chains could not be paired. Study-wide findings and limitations: Matching against VDJdb was skewed toward anti-spike CD8 responses, likely underestimated virus-specific expansions, and missed private and CD4 specificities.

This clonotype was counted only a few times. No antigen is known for it. Base quality data are lacking; no much larger clone is found one base away. Set within a cohort of healthcare workers in London, UK, this nested case-control study involved weekly PCR testing of nasopharyngeal swabs along with blood sampling. Healthcare workers were recruited during the week of the UK lockdown, between 23 and 31 March 2020, and followed weekly for up to about 15 weeks. Library prep was done by 5' RACE. Sequencing took place on a NextSeq 500. In the TCR library protocol, unique molecular identifiers were attached to individual cDNA molecules to correct for PCR bias and sequencing error. Both TCR alpha and beta chains were sequenced, and tight co-correlation was observed between alpha and beta sequence abundances in each sample. The source study handled its data this way. Decombinator V4 was used to perform V gene, J gene and CDR3 annotation of TCR sequences. Expanded TCRs were defined as changing significantly between any two time points under a Poisson model with p below 0.0001. TCR abundances were normalised to the total number of TCRs sequenced per sample and were expressed as counts per million. MAIT TCRs were defined by TRAV1-2 paired with TRAJ12, TRAJ20 or TRAJ33, and iNKT TCRs by TRAV10 paired with TRAJ18. VDJdb, accessed 1 November 2021, was searched for CMV, EBV and SARS-CoV-2 annotated TCRs, excluding TCRs annotated for multiple antigens. TCRdb reanalyzed the raw reads on its own, using fastp at Q25 for trimming and MiXCR for clone calling, and kept in-frame beta chains. CDR3 protein sequences are deduplicated, and each keeps its most common genes and DNA. TCRdb's processing, not the study's, gives the V and J calls here. The sample contains about 89,000 distinct CDR3 sequences, approximately 14% of them found a single time. Approximately 0.62% of the sample rests with the top ten.

For CDR1 and CDR2, the germline V gene (reference sequence) lists DFQATT and SNEGSKA. Trimming takes 6 bases off V and 1 base off J; junction bases not matched to a gene: 17. The CDR3 goes from the cysteine to the phenylalanine over 18 residues. The entry retains the CDR3 DNA only, 54 bases that are in frame from base 1. The chain couples TRBV20-1 to TRBJ1-3; 8 bases in the junction line up with TRBD1. The sequence was obtained from an adult who was a healthcare worker with PCR-confirmed SARS-CoV-2 infection or an uninfected control (not recorded which). Material: whole blood. The bases read TGCAGTGCCACCGCCCGGGCGGGCAGGGGGCTTTCTGGAAACACCATATATTTT. Its protein is CSATARAGRGLSGNTIYF.